One TCR beta chain is described in this entry. TCRdb fed the RT-PCR reads into MiXCR, producing one record per CDR3 protein. Of approximately 500,000 distinct CDR3 sequences in the sample, approximately 22% were seen once. This specimen comes from a study of response to subunit inactivated influenza vaccine. The sample also formed part of further work on T cells expressing NK-cell markers. As reported in that work: It was by 5'RACE template switching with UMIs that TCR beta cDNA was made. Beta-chain profiling covered CD3+CD56+NKG2C+, CD3+CD56+NKG2C- and CD3+CD56-NKG2C+ sorted subsets. These clonotypes, the leaders elsewhere, also led the CD3+CD56-NKG2C+ fraction in a handful of donors.

The source is a man in his fifties or sixties who received an inactivated influenza vaccine. Specimen: CD4+ T cells sorted from PBMCs, collected roughly 12 days after vaccination.

CDR3 amino acids: CASSRAGASNQPQHF. CDR3 coding DNA: TGTGCCAGCTCACGGGCGGGGGCAAGCAATCAGCCCCAGCATTTT. This chain links TRBV18 with TRBJ1-5; possibly TRBD1 for D (6 bases). The V end was cut by 4 bases, the J end by 1 base, with 11 bases between. This CDR3 region has 15 residues. CDR1 is KGHSH, CDR2 LQKENI, per germline.